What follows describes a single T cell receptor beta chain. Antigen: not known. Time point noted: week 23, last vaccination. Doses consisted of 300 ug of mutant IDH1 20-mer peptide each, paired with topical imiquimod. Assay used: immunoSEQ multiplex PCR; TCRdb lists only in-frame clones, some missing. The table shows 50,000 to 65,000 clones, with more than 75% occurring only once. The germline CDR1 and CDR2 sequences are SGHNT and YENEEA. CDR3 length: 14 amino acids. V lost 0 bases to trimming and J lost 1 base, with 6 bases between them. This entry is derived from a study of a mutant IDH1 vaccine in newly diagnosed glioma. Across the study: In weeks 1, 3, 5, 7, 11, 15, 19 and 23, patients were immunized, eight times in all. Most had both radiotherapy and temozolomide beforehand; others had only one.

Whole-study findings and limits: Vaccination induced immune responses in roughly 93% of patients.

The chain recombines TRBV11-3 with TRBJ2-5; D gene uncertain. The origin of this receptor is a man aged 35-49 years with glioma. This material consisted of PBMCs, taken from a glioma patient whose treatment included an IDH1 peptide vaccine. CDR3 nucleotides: TGTGCCAGCAGCTTAGATGGTAGCCAAGAGACCCAGTACTTC. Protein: CASSLDGSQETQYF.